One sample yielded the 6 T cell receptor beta chains listed below, sequenced in a study of shared clonotypes between healthy human individuals (dated by TCRdb to 2019 to 2021). Library preparation employed the immunoSEQ multiplex PCR assay. Here the immuneACCESS table is served through TCRdb, limited to in-frame sequences with V and J called. Missing clones are a known gap in these copies; in checked studies unresolved V genes cover under half, and the rest lacks a known reason. The sample records roughly 500,000 clones, approximately 81% of which are singletons. Clones ranked in the top ten supply approximately 11% of the sample. The sample consisted of PBMCs. These receptors were collected from a middle-aged woman in good health. Some clones in this sample may be carry-over from other donors' samples.

This chain links TRBV2 with TRBJ2-4; D is undetermined. V shed 7 bases and J shed 1 base, with 14 bases lying between them. Germline CDR1 SNHLY, CDR2 FYNNEI. The CDR3 totals 15 residues. DNA of the CDR3: TGTGCCAGCAAGGGCCTTCGCTACGCCAAAAACATTCAGTACTTC. Residues: CASKGLRYAKNIQYF.

This clone was observed once. This chain connects TRBV29-1 to TRBJ2-5; D unclear. V was pared by 4 bases and J by 2 bases, with 5 bases between. The germline V gene encodes CDR1 SQVTM and CDR2 ANQGSEA. The CDR3 sequence is 11 residues long. The CDR3 sequence: CSVGKQETQYF. The CDR3 DNA is TGCAGCGTTGGAAAGCAAGAGACCCAGTACTTC.

This clone was recorded once. This chain connects TRBV11-2 to TRBJ2-5, with no clear D. This CDR3 contains 13 residues. V was cut by 4 bases and J by 7 bases, with 13 bases left in between. Germline V gene data show CDR1 as SGHAT and CDR2 as FQNNGV. Written as DNA, the CDR3 is TGTGCCAGCAGCTCGTCCAGCCCGGGGACCCAGTACTTC. Translating it yields CASSSSSPGTQYF.

A single count supports this clone. The V and J genes are TRBV11-2 and TRBJ1-5, with D unclear. Germline V lookup: CDR1 SGHAT, CDR2 FQNNGV. The V gene lost 1 base and the J gene lost 4 bases, with 11 bases spanning the gap. The CDR3 is 15 residues long. Here the CDR3 DNA reads TGTGCCAGCAGCTTAGCGGGGTCAGCAAATCAGCCCCAGCATTTT. Protein product: CASSLAGSANQPQHF.

Concerning this clone: A far more abundant clone sits one base away, making this likely a read error. Other DNA sequences in the sample encode the same CDR3. The CDR3 loop is CASSIQDTSNQPQHF. The CDR3 region has the DNA TGTGCCAGTAGTATCCAGGACACTAGCAATCAGCCCCAGCATTTT. The chain uses TRBV28 and TRBJ1-5, with D possibly TRBD1 on 5 matching bases. From germline, CDR1 is MDHEN and CDR2 SYDVKM. The CDR3 totals 15 residues. The ends were cut back, 9 bases at V and 0 bases at J, with 15 bases in the middle. The full variable domain, with the rest looked up from reference TRBV28 and TRBJ1-5, is DVKVTQSSRYLVKRTGEKVFLECVQDMDHENMFWYRQDPGLGLRLIYFSYDVKMKEKGDIPEGYSVSREKKERFSLILESASTNQTSMYLCASSIQDTSNQPQHFGDGTRLSIL.

V usage is TRBV4-3 and J usage is TRBJ2-2; D uncertain. Per germline, CDR1 LGHNA and CDR2 YSLEER. The CDR3 totals 16 residues. V was trimmed by 0 bases and J by 4 bases, leaving 12 bases between them. CDR3 in amino acids: CASSQDSRHPTGELFF. The CDR3 DNA reads TGCGCCAGCAGCCAAGATTCGAGACATCCCACCGGGGAGCTGTTTTTT.